Listed below are T cell receptor beta chains from one sample, sequenced in a study of cytomegalovirus exposure and HLA in healthy donors. Here immunoSEQ multiplex PCR was the method, and the copy in TCRdb shows in-frame clones only, minus some. Among around 120,000 clones listed, about 80% were seen once. The source material was PBMCs. Every receptor here comes from a boy between 2 and 15 years old in good health and CMV-seronegative. The CDR3 runs from the conserved cysteine through the conserved F or W.

>TRBV18|TRBJ2-5
CASSPRPMKETQYF
>TRBV27|TRBJ2-1
CASTNSWSSYNEQFF
>TRBV7-8|TRBJ2-1
CASSLDSPSYNEQFF
>TRBV19|TRBJ1-5
CASSIGGGMNQPQHF
>TRBV2|TRBJ1-6
CASSITRDKIYNSPLHF
>TRBV2|TRBJ1-1
CASGQVNTEAFF
>TRBV5-1|TRBJ2-4
CASSSSGPGAKNIQYF
>TRBV9|TRBJ2-2
CASSVDSSTGELFF
>TRBV29-1|TRBJ2-5
CSDENAPQETQYF
>TRBV5-1|TRBJ2-1
CASSFGTGYNEQFF
>TRBV10-3|TRBJ1-3
CASLGDGNTIYF
>TRBV7-7|TRBJ2-1
CASSLNSREYNEQFF
>TRBV7-9|TRBJ1-3
CASSPVARSGNTIYF
>TRBV7-9|TRBJ1-1
CASSLANGWEAFF
>TRBV29-1|TRBJ2-2
CSVAGSRGQGTGELFF
>TRBV6-1|TRBJ1-5
CASRDGTVGYQPQHF
>TRBV7-2|TRBJ2-1
CASSLGVGSSYNEQFF
>TRBV11-2|TRBJ2-1
CASSRTSGGVGNEQFF
>TRBV6-1|TRBJ1-2
CASSALGGSGYTF
>TRBV19|TRBJ2-2
CASSIGSVGTGELFF
>TRBV27|TRBJ2-1
CASSRQELNEQFF
>TRBV9|TRBJ1-3
CASSSSGRGGPAGNTIYF
>TRBV4-3|TRBJ2-1
CASSQIVGGGRDEQFF
>TRBV7-2|TRBJ2-7
CASSLSRDTYEQYF
>TRBV6-4|TRBJ1-3
CASSTKDRSSTLGNTIYF
>TRBV5-1|TRBJ2-1
CASSPFRTSGGPYNEQFF
>TRBV7-6|TRBJ2-7
CASSSEDRGLTYEQYF
>TRBV5-1|TRBJ1-1
CASSLYSVITGLENTEAFF